This T cell receptor (beta chain) was profiled in a study of monozygotic twins with inflammatory bowel disease. Each sample's cDNA came from eight separate reactions. Following a re-call of the 5' RACE reads, TCRdb has one entry per CDR3 protein and lacks DNA. There are over 100,000 distinct CDR3 sequences in the sample, with roughly an eighth held by the top ten. Germline V gene data show CDR1 as DFQATT and CDR2 as SNEGSKA (reference sequence). The CDR3 sequence is 13 residues long. V is TRBV20-1 and J is TRBJ2-5; the D call of TRBD1 rests on TCRdb alone, since no DNA is present to check it. Sequenced input: blood. The source of this sequence is a human donor with ulcerative colitis or Crohn's disease, or a healthy co-twin of an affected twin (not recorded which). Here the CDR3 reads CTPDRGDQETQYF.